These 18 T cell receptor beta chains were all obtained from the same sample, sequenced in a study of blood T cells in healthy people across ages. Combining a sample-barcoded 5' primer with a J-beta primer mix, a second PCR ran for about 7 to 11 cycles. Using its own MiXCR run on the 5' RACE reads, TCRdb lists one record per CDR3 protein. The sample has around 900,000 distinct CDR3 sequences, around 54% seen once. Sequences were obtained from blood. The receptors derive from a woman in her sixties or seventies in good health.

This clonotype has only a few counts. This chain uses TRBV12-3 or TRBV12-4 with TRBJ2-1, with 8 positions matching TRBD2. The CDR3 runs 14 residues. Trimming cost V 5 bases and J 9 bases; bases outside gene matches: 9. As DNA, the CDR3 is TGTGCCAGCAGTCTCCGGGGGGGGCGAGGTGAGCAGTTCTTC. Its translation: CASSLRGGRGEQFF.

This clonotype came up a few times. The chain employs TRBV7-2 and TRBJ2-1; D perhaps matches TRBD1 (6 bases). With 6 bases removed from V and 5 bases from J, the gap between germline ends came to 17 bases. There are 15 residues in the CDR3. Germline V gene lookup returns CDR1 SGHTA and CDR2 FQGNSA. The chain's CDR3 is CASRSQGRLDNEQFF. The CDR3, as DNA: TGTGCCAGCAGATCTCAGGGGCGACTGGACAATGAGCAGTTCTTC.

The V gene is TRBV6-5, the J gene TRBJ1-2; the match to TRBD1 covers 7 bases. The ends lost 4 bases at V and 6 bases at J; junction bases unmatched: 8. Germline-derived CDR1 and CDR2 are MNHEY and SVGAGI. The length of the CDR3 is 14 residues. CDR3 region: CASSSRGQYHGYTF. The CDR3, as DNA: TGTGCCAGCAGTTCGAGGGGACAGTACCATGGCTACACCTTC.

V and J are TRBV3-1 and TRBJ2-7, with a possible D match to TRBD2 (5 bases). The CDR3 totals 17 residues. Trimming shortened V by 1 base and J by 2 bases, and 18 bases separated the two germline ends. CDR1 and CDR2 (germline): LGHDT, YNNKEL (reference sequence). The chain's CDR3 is CASSQGPPAGAPYEQYF. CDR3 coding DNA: TGTGCCAGCAGCCAAGGGCCTCCGGCGGGCGCACCCTACGAGCAGTACTTC.

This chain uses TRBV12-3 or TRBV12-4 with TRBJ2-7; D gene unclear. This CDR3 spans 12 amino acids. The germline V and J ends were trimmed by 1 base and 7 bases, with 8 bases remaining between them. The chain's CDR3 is CASSLGPNEQYF. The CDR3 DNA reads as TGTGCCAGCAGTTTAGGCCCCAATGAGCAGTACTTC.

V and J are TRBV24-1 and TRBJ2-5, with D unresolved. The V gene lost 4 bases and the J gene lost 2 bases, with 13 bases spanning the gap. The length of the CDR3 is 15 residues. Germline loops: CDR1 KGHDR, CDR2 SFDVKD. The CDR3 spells CATSETGLLQETQYF. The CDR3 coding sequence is TGTGCCACCAGTGAAACGGGCCTTCTACAAGAGACCCAGTACTTC.

The CDR3 DNA sequence: TGTGCCAGCAGGCCCATACCTCGGAGACGGCCGGGCGATGAGCAGTTCTTC. Translating gives CASRPIPRRRPGDEQFF. This rearrangement joins TRBV12-3 or TRBV12-4 to TRBJ2-1, with D unresolved. Trimming took off 6 bases at V and 8 bases at J, with 26 bases between the two ends. CDR3 length: 17 residues.

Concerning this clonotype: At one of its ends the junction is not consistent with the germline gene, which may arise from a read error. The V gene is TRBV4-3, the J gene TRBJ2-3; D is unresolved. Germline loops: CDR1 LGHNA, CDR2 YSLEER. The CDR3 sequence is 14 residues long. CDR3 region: CASGQDTGTDAQYF. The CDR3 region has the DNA TGCGCCAGCGGCCAAGATACCGGTACAGATGCGCAGTATTTT.

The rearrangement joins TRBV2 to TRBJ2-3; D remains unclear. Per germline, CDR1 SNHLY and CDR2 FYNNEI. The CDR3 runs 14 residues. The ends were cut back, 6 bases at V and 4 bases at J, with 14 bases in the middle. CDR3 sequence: CASRSRLEPDTQYF. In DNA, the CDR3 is TGTGCCAGCAGGAGCCGGCTAGAACCAGATACGCAGTATTTT. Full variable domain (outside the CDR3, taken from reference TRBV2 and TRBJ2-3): EPEVTQTPSHQVTQMGQEVILRCVPISNHLYFYWYRQILGQKVEFLVSFYNNEISEKSEIFDDQFSVERPDGSNFTLKIRSTKLEDSAMYFCASRSRLEPDTQYFGPGTRLTVL.

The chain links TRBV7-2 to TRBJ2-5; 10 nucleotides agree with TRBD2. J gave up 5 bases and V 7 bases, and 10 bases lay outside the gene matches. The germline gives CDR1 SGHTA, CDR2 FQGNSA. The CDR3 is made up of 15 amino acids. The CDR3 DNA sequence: TGTGCCAGCACCATCCAGCGGGGGGGGACTGAGACCCAGTACTTC. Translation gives CASTIQRGGTETQYF. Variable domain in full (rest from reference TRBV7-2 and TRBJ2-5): GAGVSQSPSNKVTEKGKDVELRCDPISGHTALYWYRQSLGQGLEFLIYFQGNSAPDKSGLPSDRFSAERTGGSVSTLTIQRTQQEDSAVYLCASTIQRGGTETQYFGPGTRLLVL.

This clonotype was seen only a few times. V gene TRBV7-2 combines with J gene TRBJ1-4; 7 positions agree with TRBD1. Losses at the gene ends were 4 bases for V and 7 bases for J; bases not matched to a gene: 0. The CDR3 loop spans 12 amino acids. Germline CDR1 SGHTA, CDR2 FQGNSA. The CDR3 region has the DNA TGTGCCAGCAGCTACAGGGGTGAAAAACTGTTTTTT. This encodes CASSYRGEKLFF.

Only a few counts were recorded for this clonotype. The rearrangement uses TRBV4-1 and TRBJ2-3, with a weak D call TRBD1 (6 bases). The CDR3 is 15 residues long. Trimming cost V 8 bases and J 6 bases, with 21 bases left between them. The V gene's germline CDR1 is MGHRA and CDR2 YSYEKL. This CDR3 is CASCPEPVTGDTQYF. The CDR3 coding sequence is TGCGCCAGCTGCCCGGAGCCAGTGACAGGCGATACGCAGTATTTT.

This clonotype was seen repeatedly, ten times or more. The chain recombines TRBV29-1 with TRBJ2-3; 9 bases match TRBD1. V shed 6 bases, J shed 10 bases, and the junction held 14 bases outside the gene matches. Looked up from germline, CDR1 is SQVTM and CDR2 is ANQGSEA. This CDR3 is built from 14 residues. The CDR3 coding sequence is TGCAGCGTGGTACCCGGGACAGGGCCTGGGGCGCAGTATTTT. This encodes CSVVPGTGPGAQYF.

The CDR3 region is CSASDLDRYNEQFF. CDR3 DNA sequence: TGCAGTGCGTCTGACTTGGACAGATACAATGAGCAGTTCTTC. This sequence joins TRBV20-1 and TRBJ2-1; D might be TRBD1 (6 bases). The V gene's germline CDR1 is DFQATT and CDR2 SNEGSKA (reference sequence). The length of the CDR3 is 14 residues. V gave up 6 bases and J gave up 4 bases, with 16 bases separating them.

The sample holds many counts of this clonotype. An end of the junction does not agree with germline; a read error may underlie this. CDR3 bases: TGCAGCGCTACACGAGGGGAGACCCAGTACTTC. This sequence encodes CSATRGETQYF. The chain joins TRBV20-1 to TRBJ2-5; perhaps TRBD2 as D (5 bases). CDR1 and CDR2 from the germline V gene are DFQATT and SNEGSKA (reference sequence). CDR3 length: 11 residues.

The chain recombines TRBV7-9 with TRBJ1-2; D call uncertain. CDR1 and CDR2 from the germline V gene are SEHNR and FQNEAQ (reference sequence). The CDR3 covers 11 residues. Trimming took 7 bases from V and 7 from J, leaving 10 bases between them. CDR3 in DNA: TGTGCCAGCACCGGAGTGTCTGGCTACACCTTC. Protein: CASTGVSGYTF. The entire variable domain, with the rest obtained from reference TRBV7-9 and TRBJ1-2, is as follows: DTGVSQNPRHKITKRGQNVTFRCDPISEHNRLYWYRQTLGQGPEFLTYFQNEAQLEKSRLLSDRFSAERPKGSFSTLEIQRTEQGDSAMYLCASTGVSGYTFGSGTRLTVV.

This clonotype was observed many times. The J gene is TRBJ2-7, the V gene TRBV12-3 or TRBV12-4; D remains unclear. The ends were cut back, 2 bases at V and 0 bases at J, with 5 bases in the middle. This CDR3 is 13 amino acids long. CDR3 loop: CASSLRTSYEQYF. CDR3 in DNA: TGTGCCAGCAGTTTAAGGACCTCCTACGAGCAGTACTTC.

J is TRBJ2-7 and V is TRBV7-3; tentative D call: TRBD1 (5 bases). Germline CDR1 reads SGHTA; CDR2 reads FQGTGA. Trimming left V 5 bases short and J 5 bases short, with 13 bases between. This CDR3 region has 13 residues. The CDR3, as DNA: TGTGCCAGCAGCACCTCGCCAGGGCACGAGCAGTACTTC. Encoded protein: CASSTSPGHEQYF.